This T cell receptor beta chain was profiled in a study of technical replicates of blood from a few donors. Repertoires were generated with immunoSEQ multiplex PCR, while TCRdb's copy carries only in-frame clones and drops some. The sample shows 60,000 or so clones, around 87% of them seen only once. This CDR3 region has 17 residues. Trimming cost V 1 base and J 2 bases; bases outside gene matches: 7. CDR1 MGHDK and CDR2 SYGVNS come from the germline V gene. The sequence was collected from a human donor in good health. Some clones in this sample may be carry-over from other donors' samples. Sequenced input: PBMCs. The rearrangement joins TRBV25-1 to TRBJ2-3; 9 bases match TRBD2. The CDR3 loop is CASSESRTSEDTDTQYF. Written as DNA, the CDR3 is TGTGCCAGCAGTGAATCCCGGACTAGCGAAGACACAGATACGCAGTATTTT.